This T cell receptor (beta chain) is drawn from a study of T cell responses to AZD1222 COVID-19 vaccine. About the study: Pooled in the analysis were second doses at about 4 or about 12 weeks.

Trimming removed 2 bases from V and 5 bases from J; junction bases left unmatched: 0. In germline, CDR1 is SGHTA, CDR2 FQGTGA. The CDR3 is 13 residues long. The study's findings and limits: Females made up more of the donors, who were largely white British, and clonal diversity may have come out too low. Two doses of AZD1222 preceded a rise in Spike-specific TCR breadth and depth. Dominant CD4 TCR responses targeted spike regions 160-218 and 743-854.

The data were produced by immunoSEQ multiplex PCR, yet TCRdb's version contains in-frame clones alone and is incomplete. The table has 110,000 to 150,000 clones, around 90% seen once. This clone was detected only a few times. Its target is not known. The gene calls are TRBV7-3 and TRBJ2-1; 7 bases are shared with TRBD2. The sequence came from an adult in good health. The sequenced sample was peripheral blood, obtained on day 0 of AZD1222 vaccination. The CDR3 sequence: CASSLRGDNEQFF. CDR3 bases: TGTGCCAGCAGCTTACGGGGGGACAATGAGCAGTTCTTC.